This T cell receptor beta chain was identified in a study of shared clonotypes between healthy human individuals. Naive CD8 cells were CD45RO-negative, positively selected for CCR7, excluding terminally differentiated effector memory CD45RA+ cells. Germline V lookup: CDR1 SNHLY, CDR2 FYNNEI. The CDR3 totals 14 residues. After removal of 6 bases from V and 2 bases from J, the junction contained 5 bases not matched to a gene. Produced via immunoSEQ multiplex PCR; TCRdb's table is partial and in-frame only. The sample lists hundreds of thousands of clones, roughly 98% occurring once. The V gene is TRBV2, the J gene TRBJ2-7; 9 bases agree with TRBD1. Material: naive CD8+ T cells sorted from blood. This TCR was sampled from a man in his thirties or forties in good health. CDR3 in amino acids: CASRDRGLTYEQYF. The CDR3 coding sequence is TGTGCCAGCAGGGACAGGGGTTTAACCTACGAGCAGTACTTC.